A selection of T cell receptor beta chains follows, all from one sample in a study of identifying expanded T cells in peripheral blood. Method: immunoSEQ multiplex PCR; TCRdb's copy keeps in-frame clones and lacks some. This sample has about 130,000 clones, with around nine tenths found just once. Sequenced: blood. The receptors stem from a person aged 18-70 years in good health. Both conserved end residues are part of each CDR3. A D gene is named only where the DNA matches it firmly. Not every row has a clone size; where given, it reads once, few, many or a size class.

abundance,j_gene,d_gene,v_gene,CDR3nt,CDR3aa
NA,TRBJ2-5,NA,TRBV5-4,TGTGCCAGCAGCTCGGGTGGAGGTCAGCAAGAGACCCAGTACTTC,CASSSGGGQQETQYF
NA,TRBJ1-2,NA,TRBV5-4,TGTGCCAGCAGGCCTTTAGACGGTAACTATGGCTACACCTTC,CASRPLDGNYGYTF
NA,TRBJ1-4,NA,TRBV15,TGTGCCACCAGCAGAGGTGGTGGGGAAAAACTGTTTTTT,CATSRGGGEKLFF
NA,TRBJ2-1,NA,TRBV6-1,TGTGCCAGCAGTCTTGGGACCTACAATGAGCAGTTCTTC,CASSLGTYNEQFF
NA,TRBJ2-7,NA,TRBV10-3,TGTGCCATCAGTGAGTCGACCAACAGGGCAGGTTACCACGAGCAGTACTTC,CAISESTNRAGYHEQYF
NA,TRBJ2-3,NA,TRBV7-9,TGTGCCAGCAGCTCACAGGAGGTTAGCACAGATACGCAGTATTTT,CASSSQEVSTDTQYF
NA,TRBJ1-2,NA,TRBV6-1,TGTGCCAGCAGTGACCCGGACAGCTATGGCTACACCTTC,CASSDPDSYGYTF
NA,TRBJ2-1,TRBD1,TRBV4-1,TGCGCCAGCAGCCAAGGCTTAGGACAGGGAAAGTTTGGTGAGCAGTTCTTC,CASSQGLGQGKFGEQFF
NA,TRBJ2-7,TRBD1,TRBV6-6,TGTGCCAGCACCTCGGACAGGGGGGGGACCTACGAGCAGTACTTC,CASTSDRGGTYEQYF
NA,TRBJ1-3,TRBD1,TRBV5-6,TGTGCCAGCAGCCCCGGGACAGCTGGAAACACCATATATTTT,CASSPGTAGNTIYF
NA,TRBJ2-7,NA,TRBV27,TGTGCCAGCAGTTTTTCGGCAGGCGGCTACGAGCAGTACTTC,CASSFSAGGYEQYF
NA,TRBJ2-7,TRBD1,TRBV6-1,TGTGCCAGCAGTGACACAGGGGCTTACGAGCAGTACTTC,CASSDTGAYEQYF
NA,TRBJ1-4,TRBD1,TRBV19,TGTGCCAGTAAGGGACAGGTTAATGAAAAACTGTTTTTT,CASKGQVNEKLFF
NA,TRBJ1-5,TRBD1,TRBV7-2,TGTGCCAGCAGCCCCACGCCGGGACAGGGAAATCAGCCCCAGCATTTT,CASSPTPGQGNQPQHF
many,TRBJ2-2,NA,TRBV30,TGTGCCTGGAGCAGCTGGACGGAGAACACCGGGGAGCTGTTTTTT,CAWSSWTENTGELFF
NA,TRBJ2-1,TRBD2,TRBV5-1,TGCGCCAGCAGCTTGGTAGCGGGACACCGGAATGAGCAGTTCTTC,CASSLVAGHRNEQFF
NA,TRBJ2-1,TRBD2,TRBV19,TGTGCCACCAACACCGGGACTAGCGGGGGATACAATGAGCAGTTCTTC,CATNTGTSGGYNEQFF
NA,TRBJ2-5,NA,TRBV7-2,TGTGCCAGCAGCGAATACCGGACAAGCCAAGAGACCCAGTACTTC,CASSEYRTSQETQYF
NA,TRBJ1-1,NA,TRBV2,TGTGCCAGCACCCAGGAGGGGGGCACTGAAGCTTTCTTT,CASTQEGGTEAFF
NA,TRBJ2-7,NA,TRBV30,TGTGCCCTTGGAGGGACAGAAATATACGAGCAGTACTTC,CALGGTEIYEQYF
NA,TRBJ2-5,TRBD1,TRBV6-1,TGTGCCAGCAGTGAGGGACAGAACCAAGAGACCCAGTACTTC,CASSEGQNQETQYF
NA,TRBJ1-5,TRBD1,TRBV7-2,TGTGCCAGCAGCTTAGGTTCCCTCAGACAGGGGGCTTTTCAGCCCCAGCATTTT,CASSLGSLRQGAFQPQHF
NA,TRBJ2-7,TRBD2,TRBV28,TGTGCCAGCAGCCGTTCTTCCTGGGCTCCAGGGACTACCTACGAGCAGTACTTC,CASSRSSWAPGTTYEQYF
few,TRBJ2-7,NA,TRBV28,TGTGCCAGCAGTTGGTCAGAGACGGCGAGCTCCTACGAGCAGTACTTC,CASSWSETASSYEQYF